The 5 T cell receptor beta chains in this list originate from one sample, sequenced in a study of T cells in tumors after PD-1 blockade. Method: immunoSEQ multiplex PCR; TCRdb's copy keeps in-frame clones and lacks some. The table includes roughly 59,000 clones, about 82% detected once. Sequenced here: PBMCs, sampled before anti-PD-1 treatment. The receptors derive from a human donor with basal cell carcinoma.

The J gene is TRBJ2-3, the V gene TRBV5-5, with D possibly matching TRBD1 (6 bases). CDR3 length equals 17 residues. V lost 4 bases to trimming and J lost 0 bases, with 18 bases between them. Germline values: CDR1 SGHKS, CDR2 YYEKEE (reference sequence). Here the CDR3 reads CASSTHGQSPSTDTQYF. CDR3 nucleotides: TGTGCCAGCAGCACACACGGACAGAGTCCTAGCACAGATACGCAGTATTTT.

In nucleotides, the CDR3 is TGTGCCAGTAGCTCGATCATGAACACTGAAGCTTTCTTT. Amino acids: CASSSIMNTEAFF. The V call is TRBV19, the J call TRBJ1-1; D is uncertain. The V gene's germline CDR1 is LNHDA and CDR2 SQIVND (reference sequence). This CDR3 comprises 13 residues. With 6 bases removed from V and 0 bases from J, the gap between germline ends came to 8 bases.

This clone turned up a few times. The germline gene is not matched at one end of the junction; a read error may be the cause. The CDR3 is CASSEGIDNSYGYTF. The DNA for the CDR3 is TGTGCCAGCAGCGAAGGGATAGACAACAGCTATGGCTACACCTTC. The rearrangement links TRBV6-1 to TRBJ1-2; no reliable D call. This CDR3 is built from 15 residues. Germline values: CDR1 MNHNS, CDR2 SASEGT.

The chain joins TRBV27 to TRBJ1-6; a weak D match, TRBD1 (5 bases). This CDR3 contains 14 residues. V was trimmed by 4 bases and J by 7 bases, leaving 11 bases between them. Germline assignment: CDR1 MNHEY and CDR2 SMNVEV (reference sequence). CDR3 region: CASSSGGRNSPLHF. The CDR3 bases are TGTGCCAGCAGTTCTGGGGGTCGGAATTCACCCCTCCACTTT.

There are a few counts of this clone. V is TRBV3-1 (or the pseudogene TRBV3-2) and J is TRBJ1-6; 9 bases align to TRBD1. Germline V gives CDR1 LGHDT, CDR2 YNNKEL (reference sequence). This CDR3 has 20 amino acids. The trim removed 1 base at V and 0 bases at J, leaving 10 bases unmatched. The CDR3 bases are TGTGCCAGCAGCCAAGGTCCGGGACAGGGCCTTAGCTCCTATAATTCACCCCTCCACTTT. As protein: CASSQGPGQGLSSYNSPLHF.